The 32 T cell receptor beta chains given below trace back to one sample, sequenced in a study of cytomegalovirus exposure and HLA in healthy donors. Produced via immunoSEQ multiplex PCR; TCRdb's table is partial and in-frame only. The data hold 110,000 to 150,000 clones, with about 95% observed a single time. Sample: PBMCs. Receptor source: a man between 18 and 29 years old in good health and CMV-seropositive.

Only a few counts were recorded for this clone. The V gene is TRBV5-1, the J gene TRBJ1-2, with D maybe TRBD1 (5 bases). Deletions cut 0 bases from V and 7 bases from J, with 13 bases between. Germline CDR1 is SGHRS and CDR2 is YFSETQ. The CDR3 extends over 14 amino acids. The CDR3 DNA is TGCGCCAGCAGCTTGGATCTCGGGGGTACTGGCTACACCTTC. Translating gives CASSLDLGGTGYTF.

J is TRBJ2-7 and V is TRBV13, with 10 bases lining up with TRBD1. Looked up from germline, CDR1 is PRHDT and CDR2 is FYEKMQ (reference sequence). The ends lost 2 bases at V and 2 bases at J; junction bases unmatched: 6. The CDR3 spans 16 residues. CDR3 protein: CASSLPGTGVPYEQYF. The CDR3 region has the DNA TGTGCCAGCAGCTTACCCGGGACAGGGGTTCCCTACGAGCAGTACTTC.

The V gene is TRBV2, the J gene TRBJ1-5; TRBD1 aligns across 7 bases. With 6 bases clipped from V and 3 bases from J, the junction kept 8 bases outside the gene matches. CDR1 and CDR2 (germline): SNHLY, FYNNEI. CDR3 size: 15 residues. CDR3: CASSAPGQFNQPQHF. Here the CDR3 DNA reads TGTGCCAGCAGCGCACCGGGACAGTTCAATCAGCCCCAGCATTTT.

The chain employs TRBV10-3 and TRBJ2-3; 10 positions agree with TRBD2. The CDR3 totals 15 residues. The germline gives CDR1 ENHRY, CDR2 SYGVKD. The V gene end was trimmed by 6 bases and the J gene end by 2 bases; junction bases not matched to a gene: 5. CDR3 nucleotide sequence: TGTGCCATCAGGTCCGGGACTAGCGACACAGATACGCAGTATTTT. It encodes CAIRSGTSDTDTQYF.

The gene calls are TRBV2 and TRBJ1-5; D is unclear. Germline loops: CDR1 SNHLY, CDR2 FYNNEI. CDR3 length: 14 residues. V was shortened by 8 bases and J by 5 bases, with 16 bases between the two germline ends. DNA of the CDR3: TGTGCCAGCTCGGTCGGGGAGGTTCATCAGCCCCAGCATTTT. Residues: CASSVGEVHQPQHF.

V gene TRBV11-2 combines with J gene TRBJ2-2; perhaps TRBD1 as D (5 bases). V was pared by 5 bases and J by 4 bases, with 14 bases between. The CDR3 is 15 residues long. Germline CDR1 is SGHAT and CDR2 is FQNNGV. The CDR3 nucleotides are TGTGCCAGCAGCCCCAAGCCAGGGCTCACCGGGGAGCTGTTTTTT. Its translation: CASSPKPGLTGELFF.

The genes are TRBV6-5 and TRBJ2-7, with a possible D match to TRBD2 (5 bases). The germline V and J ends were trimmed by 2 bases and 5 bases, with 10 bases remaining between them. This CDR3 region has 13 residues. Per germline, CDR1 MNHEY and CDR2 SVGAGI. The CDR3 nucleotides read TGTGCCAGCAGTTACATTGTCGGGGACGAGCAGTACTTC. Its translation: CASSYIVGDEQYF.

The V call is TRBV7-8, the J call TRBJ2-7; TRBD2 matches at 10 bases. The junction had 15 bases not matched to a gene; V was cut back by 5 bases and J by 2 bases. From germline, CDR1 is SGHVS and CDR2 FQNEAQ. The CDR3 is 18 amino acids. The CDR3 region has the DNA TGTGCCAGCAGCAAGAGGGGGCTAGCGGGAGTGACGGCCTACGAGCAGTACTTC. Translating gives CASSKRGLAGVTAYEQYF.

The chain employs TRBV11-1 and TRBJ2-7, with TRBD2 matching over 7 bases. J lost 2 bases, V lost 1 base, and 5 bases had no gene match. This CDR3 contains 15 residues. Per the germline V gene, CDR1 is SGHAT and CDR2 is FQDESV (reference sequence). The CDR3 sequence is CASSLVPSGTYEQYF. In DNA, the CDR3 is TGTGCCAGCAGCTTAGTGCCTAGCGGAACCTACGAGCAGTACTTC.

The chain recombines TRBV10-3 with TRBJ2-3; possibly TRBD2 for D (5 bases). From germline, CDR1 is ENHRY and CDR2 SYGVKD. This CDR3 spans 14 amino acids. Between the trimmed V and J ends, which lost 6 bases and 0 bases, there was a span of 10 bases. For the CDR3, the DNA is TGTGCCATCAGGAGGGCTCCAAGCACAGATACGCAGTATTTT. Its protein is CAIRRAPSTDTQYF.

The chain has TRBV5-6 and TRBJ2-7; the D gene is possibly TRBD1 (7 bases). There are 13 residues in the CDR3. CDR1 is SGHDT, CDR2 YYEEEE, per germline. The germline V and J ends were trimmed by 4 bases and 3 bases, with 11 bases remaining between them. In DNA, the CDR3 is TGTGCCAGCAGCCCAGGGGGGTACTACGAGCAGTACTTC. Residues: CASSPGGYYEQYF. Variable domain in full (rest from reference TRBV5-6 and TRBJ2-7): DAGVTQSPTHLIKTRGQQVTLRCSPKSGHDTVSWYQQALGQGPQFIFQYYEEEERQRGNFPDRFSGHQFPNYSSELNVNALLLGDSALYLCASSPGGYYEQYFGPGTRLTVT.

The rearrangement joins TRBV2 to TRBJ2-5; 9 nucleotides match TRBD1. J lost 5 bases, V lost 2 bases, and 12 bases had no gene match. The CDR3 runs 17 residues. Germline assignment: CDR1 SNHLY and CDR2 FYNNEI. The CDR3 DNA sequence: TGTGCCAGCAGTGAAAATCGGGCGCGGGGGACAGGGGAGACCCAGTACTTC. The encoded protein is CASSENRARGTGETQYF. Complete variable domain (other parts from reference TRBV2 and TRBJ2-5): EPEVTQTPSHQVTQMGQEVILRCVPISNHLYFYWYRQILGQKVEFLVSFYNNEISEKSEIFDDQFSVERPDGSNFTLKIRSTKLEDSAMYFCASSENRARGTGETQYFGPGTRLLVL.

The chain has TRBV5-6 and TRBJ2-6; D possibly corresponds to TRBD2 (5 bases). Germline lookup yields CDR1 SGHDT and CDR2 YYEEEE. V gave up 2 bases and J gave up 0 bases, with 6 bases separating them. This CDR3 is 15 amino acids long. CDR3 coding DNA: TGTGCCAGCAGCTTCGGGATCTCTGGGGCCAACGTCCTGACTTTC. Its protein product is CASSFGISGANVLTF. The whole variable domain, filled in from reference TRBV5-6 and TRBJ2-6, reads DAGVTQSPTHLIKTRGQQVTLRCSPKSGHDTVSWYQQALGQGPQFIFQYYEEEERQRGNFPDRFSGHQFPNYSSELNVNALLLGDSALYLCASSFGISGANVLTFGAGSRLTVL.

The V gene is TRBV7-2, the J gene TRBJ2-5; D is perhaps TRBD2 (5 bases). The CDR3 contains 11 residues. From germline, CDR1 is SGHTA and CDR2 FQGNSA. Trimming took off 8 bases at V and 4 bases at J, with 8 bases between the two ends. DNA of the CDR3: TGTGCCAGCTTTACTAGAGAGACCCAGTACTTC. This encodes CASFTRETQYF.

Here the CDR3 DNA reads TGTGCCGGCTGGGGACTACACAATGAGCAGTTCTTC. Translating gives CAGWGLHNEQFF. The rearrangement joins TRBV30 to TRBJ2-1; TRBD2 matches 7 bases. Germline V CDR1 and CDR2: GTSNPN, SVGIG (reference sequence). This CDR3 contains 12 residues. J gave up 5 bases and V 8 bases, and 6 bases lay outside the gene matches.

The V gene is TRBV27, the J gene TRBJ2-7; D is perhaps TRBD2 (6 bases). Germline values: CDR1 MNHEY, CDR2 SMNVEV (reference sequence). V lost 3 bases and J 2 bases, leaving 11 bases between the germline ends. There are 14 residues in the CDR3. The CDR3: CASSFRRGPYEQYF. The CDR3 nucleotides are TGTGCCAGCAGTTTCAGGCGGGGACCCTACGAGCAGTACTTC.

The genes are TRBV28 and TRBJ2-1; 9 nucleotides align to TRBD2. The CDR3 totals 13 residues. Germline V gene sequence: CDR1 MDHEN, CDR2 SYDVKM. The V segment lost 7 bases and the J segment 9 bases; nucleotides outside the gene matches: 7. This CDR3 is CASTAGGWPEQFF. CDR3 nucleotide sequence: TGTGCCAGCACAGCGGGAGGCTGGCCTGAGCAGTTCTTC.

CDR3 bases: TGTGCCAGCTCACCACTAAGGGGTGAAGCTTTCTTT. This gives the protein CASSPLRGEAFF. V gene TRBV18 combines with J gene TRBJ1-1; possible D gene TRBD1, 5 bases. CDR1 is KGHSH and CDR2 is LQKENI in the germline V gene. This CDR3 is built from 12 residues. V was trimmed by 1 base and J by 7 bases, leaving 7 bases between them.

The rearrangement links TRBV27 to TRBJ2-7; 10 bases fit TRBD1. Germline values: CDR1 MNHEY, CDR2 SMNVEV (reference sequence). V lost 5 bases to trimming and J lost 3 bases; unmatched junction nucleotides: 7. The CDR3 length is 15 residues. The CDR3 DNA reads as TGTGCCAGCAGTCGGCGAGGGACAGGGGTCTACGAGCAGTACTTC. Amino acids: CASSRRGTGVYEQYF.

This clone has only one observation. The chain employs TRBV7-7 and TRBJ2-5; D is uncertain. The CDR3 consists of 13 residues. Germline V gene sequence: CDR1 SSHAT, CDR2 FNYEAQ (reference sequence). Trimming left V 3 bases short and J 2 bases short, with 7 bases between. The CDR3 DNA sequence: TGTGCCAGCAGCTTGTCAGTACAAGAGACCCAGTACTTC. It codes for CASSLSVQETQYF.

The V and J genes are TRBV25-1 and TRBJ2-3; 10 bases are shared with TRBD2. Germline V gene lookup returns CDR1 MGHDK and CDR2 SYGVNS. There are 17 residues in the CDR3. Trimming removed 4 bases from V and 4 bases from J; junction bases left unmatched: 11. CDR3 coding DNA: TGTGCCAGCAGTGGAAAAGAAGCGGGAGGGGCACCAGATACGCAGTATTTT. This sequence encodes CASSGKEAGGAPDTQYF. Full variable domain (remainder filled in from reference TRBV25-1 and TRBJ2-3): EADIYQTPRYLVIGTGKKITLECSQTMGHDKMYWYQQDPGMELHLIHYSYGVNSTEKGDLSSESTVSRIRTEHFPLTLESARPSHTSQYLCASSGKEAGGAPDTQYFGPGTRLTVL.

The gene calls are TRBV27 and TRBJ2-3; D may be TRBD2 (7 bases). The germline V gene encodes CDR1 MNHEY and CDR2 SMNVEV (reference sequence). CDR3 length: 14 residues. Between the trimmed V and J ends, which lost 10 bases and 1 base, there was a span of 15 bases. The CDR3 sequence: CATRRGGGTDTQYF. The CDR3 DNA reads as TGTGCCACCAGAAGGGGGGGCGGCACAGATACGCAGTATTTT.

The CDR3 region is CASSSDRSGANVLTF. CDR3 coding DNA: TGTGCCAGCAGCTCGGACAGAAGTGGGGCCAACGTCCTGACTTTC. The rearrangement joins TRBV6-5 to TRBJ2-6; D may be TRBD1 (6 bases). V was pared by 6 bases and J by 3 bases, with 12 bases between. The germline gives CDR1 MNHEY, CDR2 SVGAGI. This CDR3 is built from 15 residues.

The chain combines TRBV28 with TRBJ1-1; TRBD1 agrees at 7 bases. Germline V gene lookup returns CDR1 MDHEN and CDR2 SYDVKM. This CDR3 comprises 15 residues. Unmatched junction bases numbered 9, after V lost 5 bases and J lost 3 bases. Here the CDR3 reads CASSKSTGWDTEAFF. CDR3 bases: TGTGCCAGCAGTAAATCGACAGGGTGGGACACTGAAGCTTTCTTT.

The chain combines TRBV4-1 with TRBJ1-1; D unresolved. V lost 1 base and J 0 bases, leaving 9 bases between the germline ends. Germline lookup yields CDR1 MGHRA and CDR2 YSYEKL. The CDR3 runs 15 residues. For the CDR3, the DNA is TGCGCCAGCAGCCAAGGGGTGGGCGTGAACACTGAAGCTTTCTTT. Translating it yields CASSQGVGVNTEAFF.

This clone was observed a single time. The DNA for the CDR3 is TGTGCCAGCAGCTCCCCCGGGACAGGCACAGATACGCAGTATTTT. Its protein is CASSSPGTGTDTQYF. The chain links TRBV5-4 to TRBJ2-3, with 7 nucleotides matching TRBD1. V gave up 3 bases and J gave up 1 base; unmatched junction bases: 5. CDR3 length: 15 amino acids. Germline CDR1 SGHNT, CDR2 YYREEE (reference sequence). Together with reference TRBV5-4 and TRBJ2-3, the CDR3 gives the full variable domain: ETGVTQSPTHLIKTRGQQVTLRCSSQSGHNTVSWYQQALGQGPQFIFQYYREEENGRGNFPPRFSGLQFPNYSSELNVNALELDDSALYLCASSSPGTGTDTQYFGPGTRLTVL.

The chain employs TRBV7-2 and TRBJ2-7; 10 bases are a match to TRBD2. Trimming took 2 bases from V and 4 from J; bases not matched to a gene: 8. The germline gives CDR1 SGHTA, CDR2 FQGNSA. The CDR3 contains 16 residues. CDR3 in amino acids: CASSLQTAGGEYEQYF. CDR3 coding DNA: TGTGCCAGCAGCTTACAGACAGCGGGAGGGGAATACGAGCAGTACTTC.

J is TRBJ2-1 and V is TRBV6-6, with a tentative D call TRBD2 (5 bases). The CDR3 is 12 residues long. In germline, CDR1 is MNHNY, CDR2 SVGAGI (reference sequence). Trimming took 0 bases from V and 12 from J, leaving 9 bases between them. DNA for the CDR3: TGTGCCAGCAGTTACTCGGGAGTCTGGCAGTTCTTC. This gives the protein CASSYSGVWQFF.

This chain uses TRBV28 with TRBJ1-5; 10 bases are shared with TRBD1. V dropped 3 bases and J dropped 6; count of bases not matched to a gene: 5. The CDR3 runs 15 residues. Germline CDR1 is MDHEN and CDR2 is SYDVKM. For the CDR3, the DNA is TGTGCCAGCAGTTTGGACAGGGGGTCCGCTCAGCCCCAGCATTTT. Amino acid sequence: CASSLDRGSAQPQHF.

V is TRBV5-1 and J is TRBJ2-7, with 11 positions matching TRBD1. V shed 4 bases and J 5 bases; nucleotides not matched to a gene: 8. There are 15 residues in the CDR3. Germline assignment: CDR1 SGHRS and CDR2 YFSETQ. The CDR3 nucleotides read TGCGCCAGCAGCGTACAGGGGACAGGGGGGGACGAGCAGTACTTC. Amino acid sequence: CASSVQGTGGDEQYF.

The CDR3 DNA reads TGCAGCGTTCAGGATACCGGGACAGGGGCCTGGGCCCAGTACTTC. Translation: CSVQDTGTGAWAQYF. The chain uses TRBV29-1 and TRBJ2-5; 10 positions agree with TRBD1. In germline, CDR1 is SQVTM, CDR2 ANQGSEA. The length of the CDR3 is 15 residues. Trimming at V came to 5 bases and at J to 9 bases, leaving 15 bases not matched to a gene.

The gene calls are TRBV5-1 and TRBJ1-2, with D maybe TRBD1 (5 bases). The ends were cut back, 1 base at V and 4 bases at J, with 11 bases in the middle. The germline CDR1 and CDR2 sequences are SGHRS and YFSETQ. The CDR3 covers 14 residues. CDR3 nucleotides: TGCGCCAGCAGCTTGTCGGACACCCTCTATGGCTACACCTTC. Its protein is CASSLSDTLYGYTF.